The clone carrying this TCR beta chain was counted at least ten times. The data were obtained in a study of T cells in Graves' hyperthyroidism and ophthalmopathy. Amplified regions were TCR beta CDR3 sequences from RNA transcripts. First-round RT-PCR of the TCR CDR3 relied on the HTBI primer set. A single record per CDR3 protein comes from TCRdb applying MiXCR to the multiplex PCR reads. The sample records about 130,000 distinct CDR3 sequences, 22% being singletons. This sequence was found in a woman between 50 and 59 years old with Graves' hyperthyroidism that later progressed to Graves' ophthalmopathy. Sequencing was performed on blood.

The CDR3 spells CSANDRVALNTEAFF. DNA of the CDR3: TGCAGTGCTAACGACAGGGTGGCCTTGAACACTGAAGCTTTCTTT. The chain is built from TRBV20-1 and TRBJ1-1, with TRBD1 matching over 7 bases. Looked up from germline, CDR1 is DFQATT and CDR2 is SNEGSKA (reference sequence). Trimming removed 4 bases from V and 0 bases from J; junction bases left unmatched: 8. There are 15 residues in the CDR3.